This TCR beta chain was obtained from a study of cytomegalovirus exposure and HLA in healthy donors (dated by TCRdb to about 2017). Background for the entire study: An earlier analysis of 550 to 700 of the donors reported about 290 Gb of sequence data and 117 million unique TCR beta sequences from roughly 200 million T cells. An early release covering roughly 640 HLA-typed donors comprised roughly 300 gigabases of sequencing data and 85 million to 100 million unique TCR sequences. Of the 300 to 400 genotyped donors, about 80% fell in the genetic ancestry cluster associated with self-reported Caucasian donors. The study aimed to test whether signatures of past pathogen exposure could be identified by cataloging public T cell receptors. The T cell repertoires of 666 subjects were profiled by immunosequencing and related to cytomegalovirus serostatus. In addition to the first cohort of around 670 subjects, a separate validation cohort of about 120 different subjects was used. To predict cytomegalovirus infection status, the study combined high-throughput TCR immunosequencing, statistical association of individual TCRs with disease status, and machine learning. A later analysis re-analyzed previously published TCR beta repertoires from hundreds of donors and added high-resolution HLA genotyping to study TCR occurrence patterns. Rather than drawing on any new phenotypic data, the later analysis identified candidate immune exposures from TCR beta sequences and the way those sequences occurred across donors. An earlier analysis of several hundred of the donors applied high-throughput TCR beta sequencing to assess whether each TCR beta V gene segment acted as functional or pseudogenic. Alongside the repertoire data, information on donor age, sex, ethnicity and CMV serostatus was compiled. A later genetic analysis used genome-wide SNP genotypes for 398 of the 666 donors, treating that subset as a discovery cohort. Every discovery cohort repertoire had been produced on one sequencing platform. HLA typing covered class I and class II loci at four-digit resolution. Typing coverage differed by locus: A, B, C, DRB1 and DQB1 were typed in about 620-640 donors, DQA1 in about 510, DPA1 in around 600, and DPB1 in 400 to 480. Four or five DR-DQ haplotypes were handled as single units for association and clustering because linkage in the cohort was strong. Among 300 to 500 genotyped donors of the cohort, an average of about 240,000 unique TCR beta nucleotide sequences was sequenced per donor, of which about 19% were non-productive.

Overall study results and their limits: In an earlier analysis of 587 of the donors, most TCR beta V segments were observed in productive rearrangements about 87% or about 30% of the time, broadly matching IMGT annotations. A later analysis reported that several top co-occurrence clusters appeared linked to parvovirus B19, influenza, CMV and Epstein-Barr virus. In a later analysis, around 17,000 TCR beta sequences were associated with specific HLA alleles at a false discovery rate of 0.05. A further reported finding was that TCR beta sequences accurately predicted the HLA-A and HLA-B alleles for most subjects in the first cohort. Some IMGT-functional V segments, including TRBV6-2 and TRBV6-3, could not be distinguished by the 87-base-pair reads and were therefore excluded. Linkage disequilibrium might explain the correlated functional status among segregating V segments, but an unknown experimental factor could not be ruled out. Because HLA typing was missing for some donors at each locus, association tests included only the typed subset. In a later genetic analysis, fewer N-insertions in productive TCRs were reported among donors in an Asian-associated ancestry cluster than the roughly 700-donor mean. The presence/absence analyses assumed that sequencing depth was roughly uniform across donors, and that assumption may not be true. Because counts were too low, seventeen rarely observed V segments, including chromosome 9 orphons, were left out of the earlier analysis of 587 of the donors. When HLA alleles, especially DR and DQ, strongly co-occurred, attributing TCR associations to individual alleles was difficult. According to a later analysis, most CMV-associated TCR beta chains appeared to be HLA-restricted, and the HLA associations seemed to be driven largely by CMV exposure. In a later analysis, HLA-associated TCR beta chains were found to be more clonally expanded and to have lower generation probabilities than equally common non-associated chains. The study gave a list of some 150 TCR beta chains associated with cytomegalovirus. According to a later analysis, TCR association rates differed among HLA loci, with DRB1 alleles showing the most associated TCRs and HLA-C alleles showing the fewest. It was suggested by the authors that the approach could potentially be generalized to other disease states and immunological phenotypes. In a later genetic analysis, a missense DCLRE1C variant was associated with V-gene and J-gene trimming of TCR beta chains, and the association was replicated in an independent cohort. Most TCR sequences were observed very rarely across donors, whereas some public TCRs were present in many individuals. The only immune exposure information available for the cohort was CMV serostatus. A cluster of highly shared sequence variants was judged likely to represent a technical artifact of the sequencing pipeline. In this cohort, only TCR beta chains were sequenced, and detectable features were limited by the absence of alpha or paired-chain data. A few of the identified cytomegalovirus-associated TCR beta chains were confirmed in vitro to be specific for cytomegalovirus antigens. The classifier was reported to diagnose cytomegalovirus status with high specificity and sensitivity in both the original cohort and the validation cohort.

The cohort consisted of 600 to 750 healthy bone marrow donors. All cohort members were sampled while nominally healthy, although unrecorded immune exposures were likely present. The donor tested CMV seronegative, placing the donor among the 350 or so seronegative members of the cohort. Every donor gave a peripheral blood sample, and the peripheral blood mononuclear cells from that sample were used for TCR beta sequencing. The Qiagen DNeasy Blood Extraction Kit was used to extract genomic DNA from the blood cell samples. Details on this clone: Its antigen remains undetermined. No clone much larger than this one lies a single base away; base qualities are absent.

Preparation of the library involved the immunoSEQ multiplex PCR assay. The multiplex PCR relied on a mix of 60 forward primers for TCR Vbeta segments and 13 reverse primers for TCR Jbeta segments. The CDR3 region of rearranged TCR beta genes was amplified from genomic DNA with a multiplex PCR assay. On the Illumina HiSeq System, the amplified TCR beta libraries were sequenced as 87-base-pair reads. Processing in the source paper ran as follows. Across the 670 or so repertoires, a later analysis counted some 80 million unique TCR beta chains, around 11 million of which were shared by at least two donors. Raw reads were error-corrected and collapsed into unique sequences by a nearest-neighbor algorithm in which closely related sequences were merged to remove PCR and sequencing errors. To assign V, D and J gene segments, CDR3 sequences were aligned to IMGT reference sequences. Each retained sequence needed at least a six-nucleotide match to both a V gene segment and a J gene segment. Rearrangements were called productive when the CDR3 lacked stop codons and stayed in frame with V and J; all others were non-productive. CDR3 was defined according to IMGT convention as the region running from the second conserved V-encoded cysteine to the conserved J-encoded phenylalanine. In an earlier analysis of more than 550 of the donors, sequences lacking an unambiguous match to a single V gene segment were excluded. In an earlier analysis of several hundred of the donors, V segments were called functional above 56.7% productive rearrangements and were called segregating when the between-donor standard deviation exceeded 5%. To diagnose cytomegalovirus status from the catalog of TCR beta chain sequences, a statistical classification framework was built. V and J gene assignment, in a later analysis, came from comparing TCR nucleotide sequences with IMGT/GENE-DB human TR gene sequences. In a later analysis, CDR3 sequences and most-parsimonious VDJ recombination scenarios were assigned using the TCRdist pipeline. A later analysis defined each TCR beta chain by its CDR3 amino acid sequence plus V-gene family, and excluded reads lacking a unique V-gene family. In a later analysis, approximately 590 highly shared, low-generation-probability nucleotide sequences were removed to address suspected cross-contamination and a sequencing artifact. A later analysis calculated a clonal expansion index for each public chain from normalized within-repertoire ranks of inferred template counts. A later analysis computed generation probabilities with a VDJ recombination model fitted to out-of-frame rearrangements, and checked the results against IGoR. In a later analysis, TCR-TCR, TCR-HLA and TCR-CMV co-occurrence was scored with hypergeometric tests, and a repertoire-size bias correction was applied to TCR pairs. A later analysis estimated false discovery rates by permuting HLA or CMV assignments 20 times. In a later analysis, co-occurring TCRs were grouped using DBSCAN, with TCRdist sequence similarity added in when clustering inside HLA-allele-positive subsets. Co-occurrence clustering excluded repertoires with fewer than 30,000 or more than 120,000 public chains, plus five with anomalous nucleotide sharing. TCRdb retrieved this table from immuneACCESS and kept in-frame rearrangements only. Not all clones are present; in checked studies, unresolved V genes account for under half, and no reason is known for the remainder. V and J calls and clone size come straight from that table; D and trimming were deduced from the DNA. The table for this sample lists 50,000 to 60,000 clones; about three quarters of them were counted only once. The top ten clones comprise nearly 3% of the sample.

The CDR3, from cysteine to phenylalanine, totals 11 residues. Just CDR3 DNA is preserved here, 33 bases in frame from base 1. V is clipped by 6 bases and J by 1 base, and the sequence between their germline boundaries is 3 bases long. CDR1 MDHEN and CDR2 SYDVKM were looked up in the germline V gene. Material for sequencing was PBMCs. The clonotype originates from a man aged 18 to 30 in good health and CMV-seronegative. The V gene is TRBV28 and the J gene is TRBJ1-1, with the D gene not confidently named. CDR3 loop: CASSRNTEAFF. At the DNA level, the sequence is TGTGCCAGCAGCAGGAACACTGAAGCTTTCTTT.